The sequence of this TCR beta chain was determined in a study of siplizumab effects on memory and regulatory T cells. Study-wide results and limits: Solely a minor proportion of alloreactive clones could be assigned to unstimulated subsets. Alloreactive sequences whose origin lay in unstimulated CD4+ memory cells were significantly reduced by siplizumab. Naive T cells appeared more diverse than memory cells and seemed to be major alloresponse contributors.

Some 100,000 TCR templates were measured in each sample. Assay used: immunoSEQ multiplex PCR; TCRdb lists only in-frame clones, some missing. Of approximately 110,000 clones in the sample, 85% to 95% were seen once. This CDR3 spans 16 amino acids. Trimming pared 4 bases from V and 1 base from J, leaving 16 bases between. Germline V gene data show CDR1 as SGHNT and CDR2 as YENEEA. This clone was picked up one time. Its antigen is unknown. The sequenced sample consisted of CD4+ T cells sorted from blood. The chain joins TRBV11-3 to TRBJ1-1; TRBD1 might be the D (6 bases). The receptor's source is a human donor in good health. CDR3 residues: CASSSPPGHTNTEAFF. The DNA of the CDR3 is TGTGCCAGCAGCTCACCCCCGGGACACACGAACACTGAAGCTTTCTTT.